These 9 T cell receptor beta chains were sequenced from one sample in a study of T-cell reconstitution after alpha-beta-depleted transplantation in children. Unique molecular identifiers tagged the TCRbeta library. Each CDR3 protein gets one entry after TCRdb re-called the PCR reads with MiXCR. The sample gives 350,000 to 500,000 distinct CDR3 sequences, roughly 44% of which show up once; 27% is in the top ten. This sample comprised PBMCs, obtained before TCRalphabeta/CD19-depleted stem cell transplant. The receptor source for this set is a girl aged 2-9 years with aplastic anemia, due to receive a stem cell transplant.

The rearrangement links TRBV12-3 or TRBV12-4 to TRBJ1-5; D perhaps matches TRBD1 (6 bases). The CDR3 sequence is 14 residues long. The germline V and J ends were trimmed by 3 bases and 7 bases, with 13 bases remaining between them. CDR3 DNA: TGTGCCAGCAGTTTCCCGGGACAACGGCAGCCCCAGCATTTT. This translates into CASSFPGQRQPQHF.

This clonotype has ten or more counts. This sequence joins TRBV27 and TRBJ2-3; D unresolved. The germline V and J ends were trimmed by 3 bases and 1 base, with 5 bases remaining between them. CDR3 length equals 13 residues. Germline V CDR1 and CDR2: MNHEY, SMNVEV (reference sequence). CDR3: CASSFLGTDTQYF. The CDR3 DNA is TGTGCCAGCAGTTTCTTGGGCACAGATACGCAGTATTTT.

This clonotype came up many times. The chain carries TRBV7-2 and TRBJ2-1, with no clear D. Trimming pared 2 bases from V and 2 bases from J, leaving 10 bases between. CDR1 and CDR2 from the germline V gene are SGHTA and FQGNSA. This CDR3 is built from 15 residues. The CDR3 reads CASSLSASPYNEQFF. CDR3 DNA sequence: TGTGCCAGCAGCTTATCAGCGAGTCCCTACAATGAGCAGTTCTTC.

The V gene is TRBV10-3, the J gene TRBJ2-7; the match to TRBD2 covers 9 bases. Unmatched junction bases numbered 3, after V lost 6 bases and J lost 0 bases. The CDR3 sequence is 14 residues long. CDR1 is ENHRY, CDR2 SYGVKD, per germline. The CDR3 sequence is CAIRPTSGSYEQYF. DNA for the CDR3: TGTGCCATCAGACCGACTAGCGGCTCCTACGAGCAGTACTTC.

This clonotype has more than one count but fewer than ten. The chain has TRBV20-1 and TRBJ1-2; 7 nucleotides agree with TRBD1. The CDR3 is 14 amino acids. Germline CDR1 reads DFQATT; CDR2 reads SNEGSKA (reference sequence). V was clipped by 6 bases and J by 4 bases; unmatched bases: 11. CDR3 bases: TGCAGTGCCGCAATAACAACAGGGGCCTATGGCTACACCTTC. It translates to CSAAITTGAYGYTF.

This clonotype has ten or more counts. The V call is TRBV5-1, the J call TRBJ1-5; D uncertain. CDR3 length equals 17 residues. Trimming pared 3 bases from V and 0 bases from J, leaving 16 bases between. Germline values: CDR1 SGHRS, CDR2 YFSETQ. The chain's CDR3 is CASSSGRRPYSNQPQHF. CDR3 DNA sequence: TGCGCCAGCAGCTCGGGGAGGAGGCCCTATAGCAATCAGCCCCAGCATTTT.

The chain recombines TRBV5-1 with TRBJ2-1, with 9 bases lining up with TRBD2. V was pared by 0 bases and J by 7 bases, with 8 bases of the junction left unmatched. Germline CDR1 is SGHRS and CDR2 is YFSETQ. The CDR3 is 16 amino acids. The CDR3 spells CASSLEPAGGRNEQFF. The CDR3, as DNA: TGCGCCAGCAGCTTGGAACCCGCGGGAGGGCGTAATGAGCAGTTCTTC.

For the CDR3, the DNA is TGTGCCAGCAGTTACGGGAGGGGGACGGACGAGCAGTACTTC. It is translated as CASSYGRGTDEQYF. This chain uses TRBV6-5 with TRBJ2-7; weak D call: TRBD2 (7 bases). V was trimmed by 2 bases and J by 5 bases, leaving 13 bases between them. This CDR3 has 14 amino acids. Per the germline V gene, CDR1 is MNHEY and CDR2 is SVGAGI.

This chain links TRBV29-1 with TRBJ2-3, with D possibly being TRBD1 (5 bases). Germline CDR1 and CDR2: SQVTM and ANQGSEA. V gave up 4 bases and J gave up 14 bases, with 19 bases separating them. This CDR3 contains 12 residues. Here the CDR3 reads CSVAARQPTVYF. CDR3 sequence (DNA): TGCAGCGTTGCCGCGAGACAGCCGACGGTGTATTTT.